Below are 7 T cell receptor beta chains sequenced from a single sample in a study of blood T cell repertoires in COVID-19. Data came from immunoSEQ multiplex PCR; TCRdb stores just in-frame clones and leaves some out. This table has 250,000 to 350,000 clones, around 90% appearing once. The sequencing sample was made of peripheral blood. These receptors all come from a man aged 18 to 30 with active or convalescent COVID-19.

CDR3 sequence (DNA): TGCGCCAGCAGAAACGACCTGGGAGGAGGCGACGGGGAGCTGTTTTTT. The encoded protein is CASRNDLGGGDGELFF. The chain couples TRBV5-1 to TRBJ2-2; D may be TRBD2 (6 bases). Per the germline V gene, CDR1 is SGHRS and CDR2 is YFSETQ. The CDR3 loop spans 16 amino acids. V was cut by 5 bases and J by 7 bases, with 21 bases left in between.

On this clone itself: The sample carries other DNA sequences with the same CDR3. V gene TRBV12-3 or TRBV12-4 combines with J gene TRBJ1-1; D not resolved. The germline V and J ends were trimmed by 5 bases and 1 base, with 8 bases remaining between them. The CDR3 is made up of 13 amino acids. The CDR3: CASSLSGNTEAFF. In DNA form, the CDR3 reads TGTGCCAGCAGTCTCAGTGGGAACACTGAAGCTTTCTTT.

The V call is TRBV3-1 (or the pseudogene TRBV3-2), the J call TRBJ1-4; no reliable D call. The germline V and J ends were trimmed by 1 base and 2 bases, with 8 bases remaining between them. Germline V lookup: CDR1 LGHDT, CDR2 YNNKEL (reference sequence). This CDR3 comprises 15 residues. The CDR3 loop is CASSQVLSTNEKLFF. CDR3 sequence (DNA): TGTGCCAGCAGCCAAGTCCTGAGCACTAATGAAAAACTGTTTTTT.

This clone was counted once. The rearrangement uses TRBV12-5 and TRBJ2-3, with 7 bases lining up with TRBD2. The CDR3 runs 16 residues. Looked up from germline, CDR1 is LGHNT and CDR2 is FRNRAP. V was clipped by 5 bases and J by 4 bases; unmatched bases: 12. CDR3 sequence (DNA): TGTGCTAGTGGTCCGAGACTAGCCCGGGTGCCAGATACGCAGTATTTT. It yields the protein CASGPRLARVPDTQYF.

This clone was seen just once. V usage is TRBV10-2 and J usage is TRBJ2-7, with D maybe TRBD1 (6 bases). This CDR3 comprises 13 residues. The germline CDR1 and CDR2 sequences are WSHSY and SAAADI. V gave up 3 bases and J gave up 4 bases, with 10 bases separating them. Here the CDR3 reads CASSDRGRYEQYF. In nucleotides, the CDR3 is TGCGCCAGCAGTGACAGGGGCAGGTACGAGCAGTACTTC.

This chain uses TRBV7-9 with TRBJ2-7, with D possibly being TRBD2 (6 bases). The V gene lost 5 bases and the J gene lost 4 bases, with 15 bases spanning the gap. Looked up from germline, CDR1 is SEHNR and CDR2 is FQNEAQ (reference sequence). CDR3 length: 14 residues. CDR3 residues: CASSPARERYEQYF. The CDR3 nucleotides read TGTGCCAGCAGCCCAGCCCGGGAGCGTTACGAGCAGTACTTC.

A word on this clone: The same CDR3 is also encoded by other DNA sequences in this sample. The chain couples TRBV6-1 to TRBJ1-1; possible D gene TRBD1, 6 bases. V was cut by 0 bases and J by 8 bases, with 7 bases left in between. CDR1 is MNHNS, CDR2 SASEGT, per germline. The CDR3 spans 12 residues. The chain's CDR3 is CASSEAGTEAFF. For the CDR3, the DNA is TGTGCCAGCAGTGAAGCCGGGACAGAAGCTTTCTTT.